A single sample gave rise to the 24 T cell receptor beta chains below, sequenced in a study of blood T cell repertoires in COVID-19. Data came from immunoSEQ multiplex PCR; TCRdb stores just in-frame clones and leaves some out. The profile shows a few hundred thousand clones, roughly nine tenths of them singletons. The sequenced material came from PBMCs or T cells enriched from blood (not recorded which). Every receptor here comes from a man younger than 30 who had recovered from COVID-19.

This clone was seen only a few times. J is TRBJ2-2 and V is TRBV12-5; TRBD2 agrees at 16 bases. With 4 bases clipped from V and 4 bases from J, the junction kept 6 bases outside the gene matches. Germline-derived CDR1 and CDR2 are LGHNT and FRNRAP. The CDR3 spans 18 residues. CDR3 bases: TGTGCTAGTGGTTGGGGACTAGCGGGAGGGCCTTTCACCGGGGAGCTGTTTTTT. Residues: CASGWGLAGGPFTGELFF. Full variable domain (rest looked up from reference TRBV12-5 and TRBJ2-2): DARVTQTPRHKVTEMGQEVTMRCQPILGHNTVFWYRQTMMQGLELLAYFRNRAPLDDSGMPKDRFSAEMPDATLATLKIQPSEPRDSAVYFCASGWGLAGGPFTGELFFGEGSRLTVL.

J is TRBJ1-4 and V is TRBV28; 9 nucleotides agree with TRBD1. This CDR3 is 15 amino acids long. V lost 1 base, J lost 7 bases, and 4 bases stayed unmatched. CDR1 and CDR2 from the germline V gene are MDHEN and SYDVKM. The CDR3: CASSLLGQGSEKLFF. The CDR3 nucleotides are TGTGCCAGCAGTTTATTGGGACAGGGTAGTGAAAAACTGTTTTTT.

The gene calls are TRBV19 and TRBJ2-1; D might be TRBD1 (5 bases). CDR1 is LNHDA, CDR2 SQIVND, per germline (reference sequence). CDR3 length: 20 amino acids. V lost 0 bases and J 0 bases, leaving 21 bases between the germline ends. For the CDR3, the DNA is TGTGCCAGTAGTATAGAGGGGCACTCTTCCCTCAGGAGCTCCTACAATGAGCAGTTCTTC. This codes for CASSIEGHSSLRSSYNEQFF.

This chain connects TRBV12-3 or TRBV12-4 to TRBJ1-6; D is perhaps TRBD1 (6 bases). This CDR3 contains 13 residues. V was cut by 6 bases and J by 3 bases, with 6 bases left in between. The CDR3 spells CASRDSYNSPLHF. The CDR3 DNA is TGTGCCAGCAGGGACAGCTATAATTCACCCCTCCACTTT.

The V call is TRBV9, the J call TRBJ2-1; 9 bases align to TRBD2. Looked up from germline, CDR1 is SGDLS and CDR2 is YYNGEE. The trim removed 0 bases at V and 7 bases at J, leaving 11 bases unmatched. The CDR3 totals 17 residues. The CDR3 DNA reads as TGTGCCAGCAGCGTAGCCCCTCGCGGCGGGAGGGGTAATGAGCAGTTCTTC. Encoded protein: CASSVAPRGGRGNEQFF.

CDR3 nucleotide sequence: TGTGCCACACAAGCGGGAGTGGTAAGCAATGAGCAGTTCTTC. It encodes CATQAGVVSNEQFF. This chain connects TRBV6-5 to TRBJ2-1; 8 bases match TRBD2. Trimming cost V 10 bases and J 6 bases; bases outside gene matches: 11. CDR3 length: 14 amino acids. In germline, CDR1 is MNHEY, CDR2 SVGAGI.

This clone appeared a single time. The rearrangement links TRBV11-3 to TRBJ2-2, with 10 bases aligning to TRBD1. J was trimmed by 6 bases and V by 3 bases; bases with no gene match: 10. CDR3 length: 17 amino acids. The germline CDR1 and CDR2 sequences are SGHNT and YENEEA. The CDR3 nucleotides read TGTGCCAGCAGCTTTGTTACGGGACAGGGGTCCCCCGGGGAGCTGTTTTTT. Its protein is CASSFVTGQGSPGELFF.

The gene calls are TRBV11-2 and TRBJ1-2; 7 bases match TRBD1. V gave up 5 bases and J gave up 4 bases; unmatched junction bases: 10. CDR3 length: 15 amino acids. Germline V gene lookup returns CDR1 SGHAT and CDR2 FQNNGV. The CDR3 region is CASSPIRDSSYGYTF. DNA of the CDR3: TGTGCCAGCAGCCCTATCCGGGACAGCTCCTATGGCTACACCTTC.

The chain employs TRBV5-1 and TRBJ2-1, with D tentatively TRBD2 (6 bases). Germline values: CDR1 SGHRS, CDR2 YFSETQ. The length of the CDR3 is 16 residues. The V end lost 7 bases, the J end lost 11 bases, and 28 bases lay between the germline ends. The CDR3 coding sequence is TGCGCCAGCGGGGGTGGCGGGACCGAAACGTGGGGACAGCAGTTCTTC. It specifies CASGGGGTETWGQQFF.

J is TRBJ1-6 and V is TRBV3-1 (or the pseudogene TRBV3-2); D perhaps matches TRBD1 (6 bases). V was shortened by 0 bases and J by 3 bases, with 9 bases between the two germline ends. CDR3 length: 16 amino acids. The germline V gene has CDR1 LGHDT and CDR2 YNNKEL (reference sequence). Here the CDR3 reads CASSQERQVYNSPLHF. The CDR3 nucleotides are TGTGCCAGCAGCCAAGAGCGACAGGTCTATAATTCACCCCTCCACTTT.

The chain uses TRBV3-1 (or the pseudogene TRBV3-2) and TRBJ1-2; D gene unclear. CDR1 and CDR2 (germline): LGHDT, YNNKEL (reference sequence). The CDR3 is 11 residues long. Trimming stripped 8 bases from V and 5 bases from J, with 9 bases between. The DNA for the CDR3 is TGTGCCAGCTCGTCCTTATATGGCTACACCTTC. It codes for CASSSLYGYTF.

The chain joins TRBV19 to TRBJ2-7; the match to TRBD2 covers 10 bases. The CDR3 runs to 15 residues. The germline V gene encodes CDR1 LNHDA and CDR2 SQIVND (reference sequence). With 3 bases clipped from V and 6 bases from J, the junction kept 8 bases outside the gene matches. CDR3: CASSISSGSFLEQYF. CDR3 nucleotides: TGTGCCAGTAGTATCTCTAGCGGGAGCTTTCTCGAGCAGTACTTC.

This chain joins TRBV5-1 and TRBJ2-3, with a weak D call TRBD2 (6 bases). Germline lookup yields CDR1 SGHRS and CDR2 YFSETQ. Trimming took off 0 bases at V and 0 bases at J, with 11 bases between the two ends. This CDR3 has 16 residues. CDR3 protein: CASSLGASGSTDTQYF. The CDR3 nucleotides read TGCGCCAGCAGCTTGGGGGCGAGCGGGAGCACAGATACGCAGTATTTT.

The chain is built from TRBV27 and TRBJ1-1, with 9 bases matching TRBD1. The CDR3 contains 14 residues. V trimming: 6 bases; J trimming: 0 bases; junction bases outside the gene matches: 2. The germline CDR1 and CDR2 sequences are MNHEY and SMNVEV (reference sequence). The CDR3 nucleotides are TGTGCCAGCAGACGGGACAGGGTGAACACTGAAGCTTTCTTT. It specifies CASRRDRVNTEAFF.

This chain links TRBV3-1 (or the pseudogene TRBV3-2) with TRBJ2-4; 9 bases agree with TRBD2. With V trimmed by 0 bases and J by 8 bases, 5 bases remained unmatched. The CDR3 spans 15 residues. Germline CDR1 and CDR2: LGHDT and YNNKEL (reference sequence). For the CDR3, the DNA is TGTGCCAGCAGCCAAGATATGGCGGGGGGGGACATTCAGTACTTC. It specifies CASSQDMAGGDIQYF.

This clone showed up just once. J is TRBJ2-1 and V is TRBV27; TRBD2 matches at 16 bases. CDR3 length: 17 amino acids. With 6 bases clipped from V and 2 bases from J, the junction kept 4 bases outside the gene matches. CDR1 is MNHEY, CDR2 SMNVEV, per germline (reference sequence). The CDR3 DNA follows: TGTGCCAGCAGCCCGGGGACTAGCGGGGGGGCCTACAATGAGCAGTTCTTC. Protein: CASSPGTSGGAYNEQFF.

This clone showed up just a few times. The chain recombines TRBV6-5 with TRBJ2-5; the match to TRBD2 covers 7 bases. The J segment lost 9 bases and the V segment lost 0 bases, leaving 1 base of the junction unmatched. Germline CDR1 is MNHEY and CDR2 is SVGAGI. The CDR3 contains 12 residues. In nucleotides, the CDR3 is TGTGCCAGCAGTTACTCGGGACTATCCCAGTACTTC. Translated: CASSYSGLSQYF.

The CDR3 DNA sequence: TGTGCCAGCAGCTTGAAGGGGGCGGGCACAGATACGCAGTATTTT. As protein: CASSLKGAGTDTQYF. This chain joins TRBV5-4 and TRBJ2-3; 7 nucleotides align to TRBD1. The V gene's germline CDR1 is SGHNT and CDR2 YYREEE (reference sequence). This CDR3 has 15 residues. V lost 1 base and J lost 1; bases outside the gene matches: 3.

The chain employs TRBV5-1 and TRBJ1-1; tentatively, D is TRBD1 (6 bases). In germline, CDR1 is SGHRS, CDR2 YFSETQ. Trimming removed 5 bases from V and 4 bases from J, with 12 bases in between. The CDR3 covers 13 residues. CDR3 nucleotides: TGCGCCAGCAGACTACAGGGAACCACTGAAGCTTTCTTT. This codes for CASRLQGTTEAFF. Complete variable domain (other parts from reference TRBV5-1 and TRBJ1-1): KAGVTQTPRYLIKTRGQQVTLSCSPISGHRSVSWYQQTPGQGLQFLFEYFSETQRNKGNFPGRFSGRQFSNSRSEMNVSTLELGDSALYLCASRLQGTTEAFFGQGTRLTVV.

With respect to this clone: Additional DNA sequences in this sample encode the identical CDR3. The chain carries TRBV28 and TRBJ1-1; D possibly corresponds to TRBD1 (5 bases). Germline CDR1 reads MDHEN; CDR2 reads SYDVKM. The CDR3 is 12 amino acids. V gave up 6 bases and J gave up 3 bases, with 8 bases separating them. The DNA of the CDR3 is TGTGCCAGCAGCTGGGGGGACACTGAAGCTTTCTTT. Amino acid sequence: CASSWGDTEAFF.

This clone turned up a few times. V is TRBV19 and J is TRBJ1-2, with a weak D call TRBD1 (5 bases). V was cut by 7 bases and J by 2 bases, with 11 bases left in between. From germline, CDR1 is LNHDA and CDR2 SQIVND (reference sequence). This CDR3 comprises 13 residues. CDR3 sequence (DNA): TGTGCCAGTAACCCGACAGAGAACTATGGCTACACCTTC. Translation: CASNPTENYGYTF.

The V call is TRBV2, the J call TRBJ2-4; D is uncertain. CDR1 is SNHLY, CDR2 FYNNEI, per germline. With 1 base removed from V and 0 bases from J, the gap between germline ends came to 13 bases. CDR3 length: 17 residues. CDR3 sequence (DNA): TGTGCCAGCAGTGAAGACAGCAGTACTCTAGCCAAAAACATTCAGTACTTC. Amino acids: CASSEDSSTLAKNIQYF.

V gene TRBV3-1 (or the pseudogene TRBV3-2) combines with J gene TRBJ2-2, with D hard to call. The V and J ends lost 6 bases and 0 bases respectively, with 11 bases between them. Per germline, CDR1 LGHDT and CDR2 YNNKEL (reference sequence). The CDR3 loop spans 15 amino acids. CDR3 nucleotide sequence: TGTGCCAGCAGTGCTACGACTTCGAACACCGGGGAGCTGTTTTTT. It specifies CASSATTSNTGELFF.

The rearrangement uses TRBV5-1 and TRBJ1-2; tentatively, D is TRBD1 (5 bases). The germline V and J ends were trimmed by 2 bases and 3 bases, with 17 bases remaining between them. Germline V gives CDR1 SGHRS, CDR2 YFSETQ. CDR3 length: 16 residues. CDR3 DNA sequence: TGCGCCAGCAGCTTTCGCTTGCAGGGTCTTCACTATGGCTACACCTTC. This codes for CASSFRLQGLHYGYTF. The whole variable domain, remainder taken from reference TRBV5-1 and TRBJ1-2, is KAGVTQTPRYLIKTRGQQVTLSCSPISGHRSVSWYQQTPGQGLQFLFEYFSETQRNKGNFPGRFSGRQFSNSRSEMNVSTLELGDSALYLCASSFRLQGLHYGYTFGSGTRLTVV.